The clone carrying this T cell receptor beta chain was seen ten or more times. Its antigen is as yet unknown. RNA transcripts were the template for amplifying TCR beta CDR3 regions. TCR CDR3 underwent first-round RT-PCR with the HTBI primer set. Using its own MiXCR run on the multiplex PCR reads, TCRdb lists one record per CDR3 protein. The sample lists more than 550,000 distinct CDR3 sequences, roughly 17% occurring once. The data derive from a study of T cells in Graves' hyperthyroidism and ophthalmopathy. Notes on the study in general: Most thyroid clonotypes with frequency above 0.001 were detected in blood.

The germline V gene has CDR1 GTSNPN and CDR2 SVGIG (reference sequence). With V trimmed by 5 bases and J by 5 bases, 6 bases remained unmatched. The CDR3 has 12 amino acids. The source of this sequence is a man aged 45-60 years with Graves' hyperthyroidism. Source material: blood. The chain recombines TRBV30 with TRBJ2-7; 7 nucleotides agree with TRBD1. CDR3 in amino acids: CAWEYGQDEQYF. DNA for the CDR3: TGTGCCTGGGAATATGGACAGGACGAGCAGTACTTC. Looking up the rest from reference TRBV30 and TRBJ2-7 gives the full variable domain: SQTIHQWPATLVQPVGSPLSLECTVEGTSNPNLYWYRQAAGRGLQLLFYSVGIGQISSEVPQNLSASRPQDRQFILSSKKLLLSDSGFYLCAWEYGQDEQYFGPGTRLTVT.